The clone carrying this T cell receptor beta chain was picked up a small number of times. Its antigen is unknown. The data derive from a study of T cell repertoires in cytomegalovirus infection. Study-level points and caveats: Predominance within the ex vivo response was attributable to HLA-C-restricted CMV-specific TCR beta clonotypes.

V lost 0 bases and J 3 bases, leaving 12 bases between the germline ends. The CDR3 spans 16 residues. In germline, CDR1 is LGHDT, CDR2 YNNKEL (reference sequence). TCRdb reprocessed the reads via MiXCR and lists one record per CDR3 protein. The data contain some 800,000 distinct CDR3 sequences, approximately 30% of them singletons. The receptor's source is a human donor in good health (CMV status not recorded). Some clones in this sample may be carry-over from other donors' samples. Here the sequenced sample was cultured CD8+ T cells from PBMCs, taken from culture after CMV antigen stimulation. The chain links TRBV3-1 to TRBJ2-1, with D possibly matching TRBD2 (7 bases). In DNA form, the CDR3 reads TGTGCCAGCAGCCAAGATTCGGGGGGCGTCTACAATGAGCAGTTCTTC. Amino acids: CASSQDSGGVYNEQFF.